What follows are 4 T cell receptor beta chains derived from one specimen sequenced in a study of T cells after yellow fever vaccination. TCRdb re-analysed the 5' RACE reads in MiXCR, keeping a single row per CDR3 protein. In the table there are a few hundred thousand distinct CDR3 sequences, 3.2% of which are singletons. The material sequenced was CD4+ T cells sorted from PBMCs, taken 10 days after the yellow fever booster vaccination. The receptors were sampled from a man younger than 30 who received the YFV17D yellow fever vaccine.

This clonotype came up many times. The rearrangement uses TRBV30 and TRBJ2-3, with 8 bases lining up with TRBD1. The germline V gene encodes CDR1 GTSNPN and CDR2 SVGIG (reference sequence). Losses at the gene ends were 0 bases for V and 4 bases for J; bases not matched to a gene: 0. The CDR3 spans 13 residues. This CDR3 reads CAWSVQGADTQYF. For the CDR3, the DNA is TGTGCCTGGAGTGTACAGGGGGCAGATACGCAGTATTTT.

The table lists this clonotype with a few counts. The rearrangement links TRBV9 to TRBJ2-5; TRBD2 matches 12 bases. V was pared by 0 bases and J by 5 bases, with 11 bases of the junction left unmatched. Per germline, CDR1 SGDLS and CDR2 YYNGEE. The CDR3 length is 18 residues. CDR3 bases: TGTGCCAGCAGCGTAGACCCCCTAGCGGGGGGGCGAGCCGAGACCCAGTACTTC. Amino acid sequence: CASSVDPLAGGRAETQYF.

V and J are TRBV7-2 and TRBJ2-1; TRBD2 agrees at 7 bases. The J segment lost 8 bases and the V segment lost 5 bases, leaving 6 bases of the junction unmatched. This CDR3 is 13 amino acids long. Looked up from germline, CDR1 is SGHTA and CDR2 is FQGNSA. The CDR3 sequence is CASSGGGWDEQFF. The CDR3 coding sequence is TGTGCCAGCAGCGGCGGGGGATGGGATGAGCAGTTCTTC.

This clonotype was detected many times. This chain's CDR3 is CASSWGLAGNSYEQYF. The CDR3 DNA is TGTGCCAGCAGTTGGGGACTAGCGGGGAACTCCTACGAGCAGTACTTC. The chain uses TRBV6-5 and TRBJ2-7; TRBD2 matches 13 bases. V lost 4 bases and J lost 0; bases outside the gene matches: 3. Germline lookup yields CDR1 MNHEY and CDR2 SVGAGI. The CDR3 runs to 16 residues.